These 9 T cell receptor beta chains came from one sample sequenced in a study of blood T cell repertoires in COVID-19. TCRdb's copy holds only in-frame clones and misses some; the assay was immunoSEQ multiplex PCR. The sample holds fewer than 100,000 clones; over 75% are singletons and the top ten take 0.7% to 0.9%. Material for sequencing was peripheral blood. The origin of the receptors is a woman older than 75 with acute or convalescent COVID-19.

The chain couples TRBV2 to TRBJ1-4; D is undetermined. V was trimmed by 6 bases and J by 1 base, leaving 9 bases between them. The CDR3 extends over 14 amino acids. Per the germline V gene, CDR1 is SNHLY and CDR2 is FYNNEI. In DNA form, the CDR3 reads TGTGCCAGCAGAGAACAGAAAACTAATGAAAAACTGTTTTTT. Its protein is CASREQKTNEKLFF. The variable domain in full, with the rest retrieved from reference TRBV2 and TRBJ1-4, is EPEVTQTPSHQVTQMGQEVILRCVPISNHLYFYWYRQILGQKVEFLVSFYNNEISEKSEIFDDQFSVERPDGSNFTLKIRSTKLEDSAMYFCASREQKTNEKLFFGSGTQLSVL.

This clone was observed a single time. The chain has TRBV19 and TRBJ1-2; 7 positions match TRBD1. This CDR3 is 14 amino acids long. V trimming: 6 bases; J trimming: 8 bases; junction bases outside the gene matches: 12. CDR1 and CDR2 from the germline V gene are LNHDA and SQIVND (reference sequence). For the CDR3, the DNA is TGTGCCAGTAGACAGAGACAGGGAGGAGTAGGCTACACCTTC. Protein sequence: CASRQRQGGVGYTF.

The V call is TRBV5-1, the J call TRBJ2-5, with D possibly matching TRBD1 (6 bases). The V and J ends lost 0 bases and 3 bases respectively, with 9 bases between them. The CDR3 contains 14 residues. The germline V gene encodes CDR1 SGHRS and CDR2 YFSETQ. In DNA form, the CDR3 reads TGCGCCAGCAGCTTGGGTGGGGGCAAAGAGACCCAGTACTTC. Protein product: CASSLGGGKETQYF.

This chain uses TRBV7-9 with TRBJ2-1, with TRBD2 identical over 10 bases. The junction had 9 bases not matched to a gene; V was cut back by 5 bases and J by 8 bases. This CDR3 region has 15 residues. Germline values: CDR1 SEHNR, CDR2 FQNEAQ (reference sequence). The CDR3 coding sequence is TGTGCCAGCAGCCCCGGGAGCGGGGGGGCCCATGAGCAGTTCTTC. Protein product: CASSPGSGGAHEQFF. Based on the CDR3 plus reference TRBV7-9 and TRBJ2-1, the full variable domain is DTGVSQNPRHKITKRGQNVTFRCDPISEHNRLYWYRQTLGQGPEFLTYFQNEAQLEKSRLLSDRFSAERPKGSFSTLEIQRTEQGDSAMYLCASSPGSGGAHEQFFGPGTRLTVL.

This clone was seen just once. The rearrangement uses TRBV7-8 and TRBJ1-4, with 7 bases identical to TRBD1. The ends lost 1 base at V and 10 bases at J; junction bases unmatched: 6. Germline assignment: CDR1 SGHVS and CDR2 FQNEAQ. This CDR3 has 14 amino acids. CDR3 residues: CASSLGARQGKLFF. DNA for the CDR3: TGTGCCAGCAGCTTAGGTGCCCGACAGGGAAAACTGTTTTTT.

The CDR3 is CASAQDNNYGYTF. CDR3 DNA sequence: TGCGCCAGCGCTCAGGACAATAACTATGGCTACACCTTC. V and J are TRBV5-1 and TRBJ1-2; tentatively, D is TRBD1 (5 bases). Germline loops: CDR1 SGHRS, CDR2 YFSETQ. Trimming removed 7 bases at V and 1 base at J, with 11 bases between. This CDR3 region has 13 residues.

CDR3 coding DNA: TGTGCCATCAGTGAGTCGCGGAACACCGGGGAGCTGTTTTTT. It is translated as CAISESRNTGELFF. J is TRBJ2-2 and V is TRBV10-3; D remains ambiguous. The CDR3 extends over 14 amino acids. V lost 0 bases, J lost 1 base, and 3 bases lay in between. Germline V gene data show CDR1 as ENHRY and CDR2 as SYGVKD.

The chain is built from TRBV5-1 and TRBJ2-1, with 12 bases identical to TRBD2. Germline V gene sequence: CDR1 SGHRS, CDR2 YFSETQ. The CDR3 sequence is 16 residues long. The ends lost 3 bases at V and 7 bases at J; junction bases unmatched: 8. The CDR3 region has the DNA TGCGCCAGCAGCTACCCGGGACTAGCGGGTGGGAATGAGCAGTTCTTC. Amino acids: CASSYPGLAGGNEQFF.

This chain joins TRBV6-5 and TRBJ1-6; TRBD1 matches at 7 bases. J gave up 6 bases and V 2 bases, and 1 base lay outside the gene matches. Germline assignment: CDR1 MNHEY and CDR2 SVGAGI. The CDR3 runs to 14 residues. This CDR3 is CASSYNRGNSPLHF. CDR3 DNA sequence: TGTGCCAGCAGTTACAACAGGGGTAATTCACCCCTCCACTTT.